The 11 T cell receptor beta chains reported below all come from one sample, sequenced in a study of OX40 agonist ivuxolimab in advanced cancers. Data came from immunoSEQ multiplex PCR; TCRdb stores just in-frame clones and leaves some out. This sample has 45,000 to 50,000 clones; more than 70% occur once, and the top ten carry 5.5% to 7.5%. Source: CD4+ or CD8+ T cells sorted from blood, taken in a trial of the OX40 agonist ivuxolimab. These receptor sequences come from an adult with an advanced solid tumor such as melanoma, head and neck, liver or kidney cancer.

The chain carries TRBV30 and TRBJ2-7; 8 nucleotides match TRBD1. The CDR3 totals 13 residues. Germline assignment: CDR1 GTSNPN and CDR2 SVGIG (reference sequence). V gave up 3 bases and J gave up 3 bases; unmatched junction bases: 4. This CDR3 is CAWRQGAYYEQYF. The CDR3 DNA reads TGTGCCTGGAGGCAGGGGGCTTACTACGAGCAGTACTTC.

The chain couples TRBV30 to TRBJ1-5; unclear D gene. V shed 1 base and J shed 0 bases, with 10 bases lying between them. The CDR3 is made up of 15 amino acids. Germline CDR1 reads GTSNPN; CDR2 reads SVGIG (reference sequence). For the CDR3, the DNA is TGTGCCTGGAGTGCGGGCGATTATAGCAATCAGCCCCAGCATTTT. Translating it yields CAWSAGDYSNQPQHF.

The chain has TRBV30 and TRBJ2-7; 7 bases align to TRBD1. CDR1 and CDR2 from the germline V gene are GTSNPN and SVGIG (reference sequence). V was pared by 4 bases and J by 0 bases, with 6 bases of the junction left unmatched. The CDR3 length is 14 residues. The DNA of the CDR3 is TGTGCCTGGATCGGACAGGAACACTCCTACGAGCAGTACTTC. It yields the protein CAWIGQEHSYEQYF.

V is TRBV2 and J is TRBJ2-2, with a weak D call TRBD2 (6 bases). Trimming shortened V by 8 bases and J by 1 base, and 14 bases separated the two germline ends. From germline, CDR1 is SNHLY and CDR2 FYNNEI. This CDR3 is 15 amino acids long. The CDR3 nucleotides read TGTGCCAGCCGGGGGTTTGTCGTGAACACCGGGGAGCTGTTTTTT. Translation: CASRGFVVNTGELFF.

The chain is built from TRBV7-9 and TRBJ2-1, with 8 bases aligning to TRBD2. Trimming cost V 6 bases and J 8 bases; bases outside gene matches: 0. The CDR3 totals 11 residues. Germline CDR1 and CDR2: SEHNR and FQNEAQ (reference sequence). For the CDR3, the DNA is TGTGCCAGCAGACTAGCGGATGAGCAGTTCTTC. The encoded protein is CASRLADEQFF.

V usage is TRBV6-5 and J usage is TRBJ2-1; 7 bases fit TRBD2. Unmatched junction bases numbered 5, after V lost 11 bases and J lost 4 bases. CDR1 MNHEY and CDR2 SVGAGI come from the germline V gene. The CDR3 has 12 residues. This CDR3 is CASQGGYNEQFF. As DNA, the CDR3 is TGTGCCTCCCAGGGAGGGTACAATGAGCAGTTCTTC.

The CDR3, as DNA: TGCGCCAGCAGCCAAGACGTCAGCGGGAGCTCCTACGAGCAGTACTTC. It codes for CASSQDVSGSSYEQYF. V gene TRBV4-3 combines with J gene TRBJ2-7, with 8 bases matching TRBD2. Germline values: CDR1 LGHNA, CDR2 YSLEER. The CDR3 is 16 residues long. Trimming cost V 0 bases and J 0 bases; bases outside gene matches: 4.

The genes are TRBV6-6 and TRBJ1-1, with a weak D call TRBD1 (6 bases). CDR3 length equals 14 residues. The V end was cut by 2 bases, the J end by 5 bases, with 12 bases between. Germline V gives CDR1 MNHNY, CDR2 SVGAGI (reference sequence). CDR3 bases: TGTGCCAGCAGTTACGGGGGGGCGGGTACTGAAGCTTTCTTT. Its protein product is CASSYGGAGTEAFF.

The genes are TRBV28 and TRBJ1-3, with D unclear. CDR3 size: 14 residues. Germline assignment: CDR1 MDHEN and CDR2 SYDVKM. V was cut by 1 base and J by 0 bases, with 4 bases left in between. The CDR3 sequence is CASSLSDSGNTIYF. As DNA, the CDR3 is TGTGCCAGCAGTTTATCGGACTCTGGAAACACCATATATTTT.

The chain couples TRBV7-8 to TRBJ2-7; D uncertain. CDR1 and CDR2 from the germline V gene are SGHVS and FQNEAQ. This CDR3 comprises 14 residues. Trimming cost V 1 base and J 2 bases, with 9 bases left between them. The CDR3 DNA reads as TGTGCCAGCAGCTTAGTGGACGGAACCTACGAGCAGTACTTC. This gives the protein CASSLVDGTYEQYF.

This chain joins TRBV6-1 and TRBJ2-1; D is undetermined. CDR1 and CDR2 (germline): MNHNS, SASEGT. The V gene lost 5 bases and the J gene lost 4 bases, with 6 bases spanning the gap. CDR3 size: 12 residues. CDR3 in DNA: TGTGCCAGCAGTCAGGTTTACAATGAGCAGTTCTTC. Encoded protein: CASSQVYNEQFF.